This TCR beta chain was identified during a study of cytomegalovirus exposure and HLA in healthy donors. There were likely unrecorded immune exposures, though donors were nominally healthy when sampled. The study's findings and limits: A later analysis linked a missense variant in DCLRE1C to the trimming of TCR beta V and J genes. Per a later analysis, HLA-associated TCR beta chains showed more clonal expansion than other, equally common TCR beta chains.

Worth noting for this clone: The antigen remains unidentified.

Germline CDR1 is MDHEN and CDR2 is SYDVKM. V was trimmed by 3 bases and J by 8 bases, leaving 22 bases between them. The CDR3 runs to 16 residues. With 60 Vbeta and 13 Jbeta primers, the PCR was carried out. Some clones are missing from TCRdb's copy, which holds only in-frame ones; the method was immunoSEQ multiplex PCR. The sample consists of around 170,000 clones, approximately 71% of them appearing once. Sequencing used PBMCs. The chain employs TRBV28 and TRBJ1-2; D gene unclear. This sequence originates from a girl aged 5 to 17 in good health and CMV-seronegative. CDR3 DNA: TGTGCCAGCAGTTTGTCCGAGGGATCCTTAGGAGGCGGCTACACCTTC. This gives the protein CASSLSEGSLGGGYTF.